This T cell receptor beta chain was retrieved from a study of T cells after yellow fever vaccination. CDR3 length: 17 residues. J lost 2 bases, V lost 2 bases, and 6 bases had no gene match. Germline lookup yields CDR1 SEHNR and CDR2 FQNEAQ (reference sequence). As to this clonotype: Its antigen remains unknown.

General study results and limits: Most primary-vaccination clones recurred post-booster (just under 98% CD4, roughly 90% CD8).

Universal primer sites and UMIs were introduced during 5'RACE template-switching synthesis of TCR cDNA. MiXCR, run by TCRdb on the 5' RACE reads, gives a single entry per CDR3 protein. Among about 330,000 distinct CDR3 sequences listed, roughly 8% were seen once. The sequenced sample was PBMCs, obtained about 49 days after the first yellow fever vaccination. This TCR was sampled from a man aged 18-30 years who received the YFV17D yellow fever vaccine. The chain uses TRBV7-9 and TRBJ1-4; TRBD1 matches 9 bases. CDR3 sequence reads: CASSLTYRGLTNEKLFF. CDR3 nucleotide sequence: TGTGCCAGCAGCTTAACCTACAGGGGGCTCACTAATGAAAAACTGTTTTTT.